The sequence of this T cell receptor beta chain was determined in a study of cytomegalovirus exposure and HLA in healthy donors. Study-wide background: An earlier analysis found some 120 million unique TCR beta sequences from 150 million to 200 million T cells. Across 350 to 500 genotyped donors, roughly 80% landed in the Caucasian-associated ancestry cluster.

Germline lookup yields CDR1 LNHDA and CDR2 SQIVND (reference sequence). J gave up 7 bases and V 3 bases, and 6 bases lay outside the gene matches. The CDR3 consists of 15 residues. The PCR made use of 60 Vbeta and 13 Jbeta primers. Sequenced by immunoSEQ multiplex PCR; TCRdb stores in-frame clones only, minus some. The data contain 95,000 to 150,000 clones, about three quarters of them singletons. Study-wide findings and caveats: The study designated some 180 TCR beta chains cytomegalovirus-associated. Some V segments could not be told apart, so they were left out, TRBV6-2 and TRBV6-3 among them.

Turning to this clone: Its antigen is not known.

Sequencing was done on a sample of PBMCs. The TCR sequence derives from a man aged 30-40 years in good health and CMV-seronegative. The chain carries TRBV19 and TRBJ1-5, with TRBD1 matching over 10 bases. CDR3 sequence: CASSILGQGVQPQHF. DNA of the CDR3: TGTGCCAGTAGTATCCTAGGACAGGGGGTACAGCCCCAGCATTTT.